The present T cell receptor beta chain was sequenced within a study of tumor and adjacent non-tumor tissue in lung cancer. Overall study: Some 4.2 million productive TCRbeta reads were obtained per sample on average. Notes on the study in general: Compared with tumor, normal lung showed significantly lower TCR diversity. Normal lung showed higher cumulative top 100 clone frequency than tumor.

No cell sorting was done before RNA was extracted from the tissue. TCRbeta libraries were built with three rounds of nested PCR, modified from ARM-PCR. From the multiplex PCR reads, TCRdb called clonotypes with MiXCR, one entry per CDR3 protein. The data hold more than 95,000 distinct CDR3 sequences, with 60% to 70% observed a single time. A word on this clonotype: The antigen remains unidentified. A much bigger clone sits one base away, suggesting this may be a read error.

This CDR3 has 15 residues. With 0 bases clipped from V and 2 bases from J, the junction kept 6 bases outside the gene matches. Germline CDR1 is DFQATT and CDR2 is SNEGSKA (reference sequence). The source is a young man with non-small cell lung cancer. V gene TRBV20-1 combines with J gene TRBJ2-7, with 8 nucleotides matching TRBD2. The sequenced sample was lung tumor tissue. As DNA, the CDR3 is TGCAGTGCTAGAGAATTCAGCGGGGGCCCCTACGAGCAGTACTTC. It is translated as CSAREFSGGPYEQYF.